Below are 28 T cell receptor beta chains sequenced from a single sample in a study of T cells of healthy individuals. TCRdb called the 5' RACE reads again in MiXCR, with one record for every CDR3 protein. Counted here are around 100,000 distinct CDR3 sequences, roughly a sixth occurring once; the ten biggest clones make up around 6.4%. These receptor sequences come from a human donor in good health.

At least ten counts were recorded for this clonotype. The genes are TRBV10-3 and TRBJ2-1; D gene unclear. CDR1 is ENHRY and CDR2 is SYGVKD in the germline V gene. The CDR3 totals 12 residues. V shed 2 bases and J shed 4 bases, with 3 bases lying between them. CDR3 amino acids: CAISEGYNEQFF. CDR3 DNA sequence: TGTGCCATCAGTGAGGGATACAATGAGCAGTTCTTC.

This clonotype showed up just a few times. This rearrangement joins TRBV4-3 to TRBJ1-5; possibly TRBD1 for D (5 bases). V was clipped by 0 bases and J by 5 bases, with 11 bases between them. The CDR3 is 15 residues long. Germline CDR1 and CDR2: LGHNA and YSLEER. The CDR3: CASSQDSRGDQPQHF. The CDR3 DNA follows: TGCGCCAGCAGCCAAGATTCTCGGGGCGATCAGCCCCAGCATTTT.

The chain employs TRBV4-2 and TRBJ2-7, with D possibly being TRBD2 (7 bases). The V and J ends lost 0 bases and 7 bases respectively, with 19 bases between them. Germline CDR1 LGHNA, CDR2 YNFKEQ. The CDR3 totals 16 residues. The CDR3 DNA follows: TGTGCCAGCAGCCAAGAATGGGCGGGGGCGTCGTGGGAGCAGTACTTC. Its protein is CASSQEWAGASWEQYF.

This clonotype appeared many times. This chain links TRBV29-1 with TRBJ2-7; D gene unclear. Trimming removed 7 bases from V and 5 bases from J, with 12 bases in between. The germline gives CDR1 SQVTM, CDR2 ANQGSEA. The CDR3 has 11 residues. CDR3 DNA sequence: TGCAGCGCAGACCGAGGACACGAGCAGTACTTC. Encoded protein: CSADRGHEQYF.

This chain joins TRBV5-1 and TRBJ1-1; D is possibly TRBD1 (6 bases). The CDR3 is 12 residues long. Germline CDR1 is SGHRS and CDR2 is YFSETQ. Trimming stripped 5 bases from V and 7 bases from J, with 12 bases between. The CDR3 here is CASRRTDIEAFF. Here the CDR3 DNA reads TGCGCCAGCAGGAGGACAGACATTGAAGCTTTCTTT. The variable domain in full, with the rest retrieved from reference TRBV5-1 and TRBJ1-1, is KAGVTQTPRYLIKTRGQQVTLSCSPISGHRSVSWYQQTPGQGLQFLFEYFSETQRNKGNFPGRFSGRQFSNSRSEMNVSTLELGDSALYLCASRRTDIEAFFGQGTRLTVV.

This clonotype has a handful of counts. The chain links TRBV10-3 to TRBJ2-2; TRBD1 or TRBD2 may be the D gene (5 bases each). Germline loops: CDR1 ENHRY, CDR2 SYGVKD. The CDR3 loop spans 13 amino acids. V dropped 8 bases and J dropped 1 base, with 8 bases sitting between them. CDR3 DNA sequence: TGTGCCATCGGGACGGAGAACACCGGGGAGCTGTTTTTT. It translates to CAIGTENTGELFF.

This clonotype was seen at least ten times. V and J are TRBV13 and TRBJ1-2, with TRBD1 as a possible D gene (6 bases). This CDR3 is 14 amino acids long. Germline-derived CDR1 and CDR2 are PRHDT and FYEKMQ (reference sequence). V gave up 1 base and J gave up 8 bases, with 14 bases separating them. CDR3: CASSLATGSRGYTF. The CDR3 nucleotides read TGTGCCAGCAGCTTAGCGACAGGATCCAGAGGCTACACCTTC. The complete variable domain, with remaining parts taken from reference TRBV13 and TRBJ1-2, reads AAGVIQSPRHLIKEKRETATLKCYPIPRHDTVYWYQQGPGQDPQFLISFYEKMQSDKGSIPDRFSAQQFSDYHSELNMSSLELGDSALYFCASSLATGSRGYTFGSGTRLTVV.

This chain uses TRBV20-1 with TRBJ2-5, with D unclear. Between the trimmed V and J ends, which lost 5 bases and 7 bases, there was a span of 11 bases. The CDR3 totals 11 residues. Germline-derived CDR1 and CDR2 are DFQATT and SNEGSKA (reference sequence). CDR3 sequence reads: CSASTDWTQYF. DNA for the CDR3: TGCAGTGCTTCGACGGATTGGACCCAGTACTTC.

The rearrangement joins TRBV27 to TRBJ1-2; possible D gene TRBD1, 5 bases. The V and J ends lost 8 bases and 5 bases respectively, with 24 bases between them. CDR3 size: 16 residues. CDR1 and CDR2 from the germline V gene are MNHEY and SMNVEV (reference sequence). The CDR3 here is CASYPFYAGSLYGYTF. The CDR3 DNA sequence: TGTGCCAGCTACCCCTTTTACGCAGGGAGTTTGTATGGCTACACCTTC.

The rearrangement joins TRBV28 to TRBJ2-1, with TRBD2 matching over 9 bases. Germline lookup yields CDR1 MDHEN and CDR2 SYDVKM. This CDR3 is 15 amino acids long. The junction had 4 bases not matched to a gene; V was cut back by 6 bases and J by 1 base. CDR3 nucleotide sequence: TGTGCCAGCAGCCCCAGCGGGAGGTCCTACAATGAGCAGTTCTTC. Translation gives CASSPSGRSYNEQFF.

The chain carries TRBV7-3 and TRBJ2-3; 7 bases match TRBD2. Trimming cost V 0 bases and J 3 bases; bases outside gene matches: 3. Germline CDR1 reads SGHTA; CDR2 reads FQGTGA. The CDR3 covers 15 residues. The CDR3, as DNA: TGTGCCAGCAGCTTAACTCCGGGGGGTACAGATACGCAGTATTTT. It encodes CASSLTPGGTDTQYF.

This clonotype was detected many times. The chain is built from TRBV7-9 and TRBJ1-2; no clear D gene. Germline V lookup: CDR1 SEHNR, CDR2 FQNEAQ (reference sequence). CDR3 length equals 12 residues. The V and J ends lost 5 bases and 8 bases respectively, with 12 bases between them. The CDR3 region has the DNA TGTGCCAGCAGCCGACAACAAAGGGGCTACACCTTC. Residues: CASSRQQRGYTF.

The chain is built from TRBV4-3 and TRBJ2-7, with unresolved D. V shed 0 bases and J shed 6 bases, with 18 bases lying between them. Germline values: CDR1 LGHNA, CDR2 YSLEER. This CDR3 spans 16 amino acids. The CDR3 is CASSQDPGFVLFEQYF. In nucleotides, the CDR3 is TGCGCCAGCAGCCAAGATCCCGGATTTGTCTTATTCGAGCAGTACTTC.

This clonotype was observed at least ten times. The CDR3 DNA follows: TGTGCCAGCAGCATAAGGACAGGGAAGGCGAACACTGAAGCTTTCTTT. Its protein product is CASSIRTGKANTEAFF. The V gene is TRBV7-9, the J gene TRBJ1-1; 8 bases fit TRBD1. CDR1 and CDR2 from the germline V gene are SEHNR and FQNEAQ (reference sequence). The J segment lost 1 base and the V segment lost 5 bases, leaving 9 bases of the junction unmatched. This CDR3 has 16 amino acids.

This clonotype was seen more than once but under ten times. CDR3 DNA sequence: TGTGCCACCAGTAAGGGTCAAGTATCCTTCTCCCACACCGGGGAGCTGTTTTTT. It yields the protein CATSKGQVSFSHTGELFF. The chain couples TRBV24-1 to TRBJ2-2; D gene unclear. CDR1 and CDR2 from the germline V gene are KGHDR and SFDVKD. V was shortened by 6 bases and J by 3 bases, with 22 bases between the two germline ends. The CDR3 runs to 18 residues.

The rearrangement links TRBV3-1 to TRBJ1-1, with TRBD1 as a possible D gene (6 bases). The CDR3 extends over 14 amino acids. V was trimmed by 3 bases and J by 2 bases, leaving 10 bases between them. Germline V gene sequence: CDR1 LGHDT, CDR2 YNNKEL (reference sequence). CDR3 nucleotides: TGTGCCAGCAGCCAGACACAGGGAAACACTGAAGCTTTCTTT. Its translation: CASSQTQGNTEAFF.

This clonotype has just a few counts. The rearrangement joins TRBV4-2 to TRBJ1-2; D is ambiguous. From germline, CDR1 is LGHNA and CDR2 YNFKEQ. Trimming cost V 4 bases and J 3 bases, with 15 bases left between them. The CDR3 runs to 15 residues. The CDR3 region has the DNA TGTGCCAGCAGCCTGTGGATCTTGGGCTACTATGGCTACACCTTC. The encoded protein is CASSLWILGYYGYTF.

This clonotype has ten or more counts. The genes are TRBV11-2 and TRBJ2-3; D perhaps matches TRBD1 (6 bases). The CDR3 length is 14 residues. Germline V gives CDR1 SGHAT, CDR2 FQNNGV. V lost 6 bases, J lost 4 bases, and 14 bases lay in between. CDR3 DNA sequence: TGTGCCAGCAGGGAAGGGGGATCGGCAGATACGCAGTATTTT. This codes for CASREGGSADTQYF.

This clonotype was observed at least ten times. The CDR3 protein is CASSYSSVGGVYNSPLHF. In DNA, the CDR3 is TGTGCCAGCAGTTACTCGAGTGTAGGCGGCGTCTATAATTCACCCCTCCACTTT. This chain links TRBV6-5 with TRBJ1-6; D uncertain. The germline gives CDR1 MNHEY, CDR2 SVGAGI. The CDR3 has 18 amino acids. V lost 0 bases to trimming and J lost 3 bases, with 15 bases between them.

The rearrangement links TRBV10-3 to TRBJ2-3; the D gene is possibly TRBD1 (5 bases). The ends were cut back, 9 bases at V and 0 bases at J, with 10 bases in the middle. Germline V gene data show CDR1 as ENHRY and CDR2 as SYGVKD. The CDR3 totals 13 residues. The CDR3 reads CAIQAVSTDTQYF. The CDR3 DNA sequence: TGTGCCATACAGGCCGTTAGCACAGATACGCAGTATTTT.

This clonotype was counted a few times. The J gene is TRBJ1-6, the V gene TRBV6-2 or TRBV6-3; possible D gene TRBD1, 6 bases. This CDR3 comprises 16 residues. Germline CDR1 MNHEY, CDR2 SVGEGT. V lost 2 bases, J lost 7 bases, and 15 bases lay in between. The chain's CDR3 is CASSYPRGFTNSPLHF. DNA of the CDR3: TGTGCCAGCAGTTACCCCAGGGGCTTCACGAATTCACCCCTCCACTTT.

This clonotype turned up a few times. The chain has TRBV4-1 and TRBJ2-7; D not certain. Germline assignment: CDR1 MGHRA and CDR2 YSYEKL. V dropped 5 bases and J dropped 10 bases, with 12 bases sitting between them. There are 11 residues in the CDR3. DNA for the CDR3: TGCGCCAGCAGCTCGGATGGCCTCCAGTACTTC. Translation gives CASSSDGLQYF.

This chain uses TRBV28 with TRBJ2-7; the D is unclear. V lost 2 bases and J 12 bases, leaving 14 bases between the germline ends. Germline loops: CDR1 MDHEN, CDR2 SYDVKM. The CDR3 loop spans 12 amino acids. CDR3 in amino acids: CASSLPHGLRYF. CDR3 nucleotides: TGTGCCAGCAGTTTACCCCACGGGCTCCGGTACTTC. Full variable domain (missing parts from reference TRBV28 and TRBJ2-7): DVKVTQSSRYLVKRTGEKVFLECVQDMDHENMFWYRQDPGLGLRLIYFSYDVKMKEKGDIPEGYSVSREKKERFSLILESASTNQTSMYLCASSLPHGLRYFGPGTRLTVT.

This clonotype has more than one count but fewer than ten. This chain links TRBV3-1 with TRBJ1-2, with a tentative D call TRBD1 (5 bases). This CDR3 is built from 14 residues. Germline V gives CDR1 LGHDT, CDR2 YNNKEL (reference sequence). Trimming shortened V by 2 bases and J by 4 bases, and 11 bases separated the two germline ends. CDR3 nucleotide sequence: TGTGCCAGCAGCCAAAGGGGCGTAGGCTATGGCTACACCTTC. It encodes CASSQRGVGYGYTF.

This clonotype was detected many times. The chain has TRBV6-5 and TRBJ2-1; D gene ambiguous. Trimming removed 6 bases from V and 1 base from J, with 10 bases in between. The CDR3 has 14 residues. Germline loops: CDR1 MNHEY, CDR2 SVGAGI. In nucleotides, the CDR3 is TGTGCCAGCAGAGGAATGCTATCCTACAATGAGCAGTTCTTC. It is translated as CASRGMLSYNEQFF.

This chain uses TRBV12-3 or TRBV12-4 with TRBJ2-5, with TRBD1 matching 9 bases. With 2 bases clipped from V and 4 bases from J, the junction kept 2 bases outside the gene matches. This CDR3 has 14 residues. The CDR3 protein is CASSLWDRAETQYF. The CDR3 DNA reads TGTGCCAGCAGTTTATGGGACAGGGCAGAGACCCAGTACTTC.

In its sample, this clonotype was seen many times. DNA of the CDR3: TGTGCCAGCAGTTTGATGAACTACGAGCAGTACTTC. Its protein is CASSLMNYEQYF. This chain connects TRBV28 to TRBJ2-7; D unclear. The V end lost 3 bases, the J end lost 3 bases, and 6 bases lay between the germline ends. Germline V gene data show CDR1 as MDHEN and CDR2 as SYDVKM. This CDR3 region has 12 residues.

This clonotype was detected many times. The chain has TRBV6-5 and TRBJ2-7, with TRBD1 as a possible D gene (6 bases). V gave up 2 bases and J gave up 3 bases, with 11 bases separating them. The CDR3 is 14 residues long. CDR1 is MNHEY and CDR2 is SVGAGI in the germline V gene. The CDR3: CASSYLQGHYEQYF. The CDR3 DNA is TGTGCCAGCAGTTACCTACAGGGCCACTACGAGCAGTACTTC.